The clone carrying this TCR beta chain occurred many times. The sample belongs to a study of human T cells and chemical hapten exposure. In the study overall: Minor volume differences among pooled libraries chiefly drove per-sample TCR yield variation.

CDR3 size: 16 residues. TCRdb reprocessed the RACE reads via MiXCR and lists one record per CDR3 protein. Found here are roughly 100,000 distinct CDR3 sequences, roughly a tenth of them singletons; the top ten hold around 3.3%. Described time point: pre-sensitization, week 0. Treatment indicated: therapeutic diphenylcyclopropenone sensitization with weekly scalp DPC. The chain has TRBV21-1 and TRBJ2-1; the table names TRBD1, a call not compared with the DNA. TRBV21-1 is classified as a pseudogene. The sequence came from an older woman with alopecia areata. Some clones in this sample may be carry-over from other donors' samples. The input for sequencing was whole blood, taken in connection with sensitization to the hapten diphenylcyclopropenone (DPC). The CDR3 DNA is TGTGCCAGCAGCAAAGGCTATACAGGTTGGGACAGTGAGCAGTTCTTC. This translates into CASSKGYTGWDSEQFF.